Following are 28 T cell receptor beta chains from one sample sequenced in a study of blood T cell repertoires in COVID-19. Only in-frame clones appear in the TCRdb table, and some are missing; sequencing was by immunoSEQ multiplex PCR. The sample contains around 110,000 clones, around nine tenths of which appear only once. Sequencing input: peripheral blood. Receptors were obtained from a man aged 35 to 55 with acute or convalescent COVID-19.

The chain combines TRBV2 with TRBJ2-1; maybe TRBD1 (5 bases). Trimming left V 8 bases short and J 0 bases short, with 14 bases between. This CDR3 is built from 15 residues. Germline V CDR1 and CDR2: SNHLY, FYNNEI. Here the CDR3 DNA reads TGTGCCAGCCGCCCAGACAGATTCTCCTACAATGAGCAGTTCTTC. Encoded protein: CASRPDRFSYNEQFF.

The chain recombines TRBV30 with TRBJ1-6; possible D gene TRBD1, 5 bases. This CDR3 has 13 amino acids. V was clipped by 4 bases and J by 6 bases, with 10 bases between them. In germline, CDR1 is GTSNPN, CDR2 SVGIG (reference sequence). Here the CDR3 DNA reads TGTGCCTGGACCGGGCAGGGTAATTCACCCCTCCACTTT. As protein: CAWTGQGNSPLHF.

This chain links TRBV7-9 with TRBJ1-4; possibly TRBD1 for D (6 bases). Trimming stripped 7 bases from V and 6 bases from J, with 15 bases between. Germline V gene lookup returns CDR1 SEHNR and CDR2 FQNEAQ (reference sequence). The CDR3 covers 14 residues. The CDR3 coding sequence is TGTGCCAGCACCCCGAGGGGGGGGGATGAAAAACTGTTTTTT. Encoded protein: CASTPRGGDEKLFF.

The V gene is TRBV7-9, the J gene TRBJ1-1; TRBD1 might be the D (6 bases). CDR1 and CDR2 from the germline V gene are SEHNR and FQNEAQ (reference sequence). The germline V and J ends were trimmed by 0 bases and 4 bases, with 12 bases remaining between them. This CDR3 is built from 15 residues. The CDR3 DNA follows: TGTGCCAGCAGCTTAGCAGAAACAGGGATCACTGAAGCTTTCTTT. This sequence encodes CASSLAETGITEAFF.

The V and J genes are TRBV19 and TRBJ1-1; TRBD1 agrees at 7 bases. This CDR3 is built from 13 residues. The V and J ends lost 1 base and 7 bases, in that order; junction bases with no gene match: 3. Germline CDR1 LNHDA, CDR2 SQIVND (reference sequence). CDR3 DNA: TGTGCCAGTAGTATAGTAGGGACAGTTGAAGCTTTCTTT. Translating it yields CASSIVGTVEAFF.

The chain employs TRBV18 and TRBJ2-1; D is undetermined. The V and J ends lost 1 base and 10 bases respectively, with 17 bases between them. The germline V gene encodes CDR1 KGHSH and CDR2 LQKENI. This CDR3 region has 15 residues. The CDR3 nucleotides read TGTGCCAGCTCACCACTACCCAGTTTATGGAGCGAGCAGTTCTTC. It encodes CASSPLPSLWSEQFF. The whole variable domain, filled in from reference TRBV18 and TRBJ2-1, reads NAGVMQNPRHLVRRRGQEARLRCSPMKGHSHVYWYRQLPEEGLKFMVYLQKENIIDESGMPKERFSAEFPKEGPSILRIQQVVRGDSAAYFCASSPLPSLWSEQFFGPGTRLTVL.

This chain links TRBV5-1 with TRBJ2-7, with a tentative D call TRBD2 (5 bases). This CDR3 is built from 15 residues. Trimming took 4 bases from V and 2 from J, leaving 16 bases between them. CDR1 is SGHRS and CDR2 is YFSETQ in the germline V gene. The CDR3 reads CASSLWTGEAYEQYF. The CDR3 DNA reads TGCGCCAGCAGCCTATGGACTGGGGAAGCCTACGAGCAGTACTTC.

This clone was seen a few times. The chain couples TRBV27 to TRBJ1-2, with D possibly matching TRBD1 (6 bases). CDR3 length: 15 residues. Looked up from germline, CDR1 is MNHEY and CDR2 is SMNVEV (reference sequence). V was trimmed by 0 bases and J by 6 bases, leaving 14 bases between them. The DNA of the CDR3 is TGTGCCAGCAGTTTATCTGCAGGGGTAGGAGATGGCTACACCTTC. Encoded protein: CASSLSAGVGDGYTF.

V gene TRBV11-2 combines with J gene TRBJ1-4; D may be TRBD1 (6 bases). The germline CDR1 and CDR2 sequences are SGHAT and FQNNGV. V was shortened by 4 bases and J by 0 bases, with 12 bases between the two germline ends. The CDR3 has 16 amino acids. The CDR3 nucleotides are TGTGCCAGCAGCTCCGGGGGGGGCACAACTAATGAAAAACTGTTTTTT. This translates into CASSSGGGTTNEKLFF.

The rearrangement joins TRBV29-1 to TRBJ1-5; TRBD1 matches at 7 bases. The J segment lost 4 bases and the V segment lost 6 bases, leaving 6 bases of the junction unmatched. The germline V gene has CDR1 SQVTM and CDR2 ANQGSEA. This CDR3 spans 13 amino acids. CDR3: CSVGTARNQPQHF. In DNA, the CDR3 is TGCAGCGTCGGGACAGCCCGAAATCAGCCCCAGCATTTT.

V is TRBV7-9 and J is TRBJ2-6; perhaps TRBD1 as D (5 bases). Germline V gives CDR1 SEHNR, CDR2 FQNEAQ (reference sequence). The CDR3 sequence is 19 residues long. Trimming took 1 base from V and 0 from J, leaving 16 bases between them. The CDR3 DNA sequence: TGTGCCAGCAGCTTAGGGACCACAGGTCTGAGCTCTGGGGCCAACGTCCTGACTTTC. Protein: CASSLGTTGLSSGANVLTF. Based on the CDR3 plus reference TRBV7-9 and TRBJ2-6, the full variable domain is DTGVSQNPRHKITKRGQNVTFRCDPISEHNRLYWYRQTLGQGPEFLTYFQNEAQLEKSRLLSDRFSAERPKGSFSTLEIQRTEQGDSAMYLCASSLGTTGLSSGANVLTFGAGSRLTVL.

The rearrangement links TRBV7-2 to TRBJ2-5, with a weak D call TRBD2 (6 bases). This CDR3 comprises 15 residues. Germline V gene data show CDR1 as SGHTA and CDR2 as FQGNSA. V was shortened by 8 bases and J by 1 base, with 17 bases between the two germline ends. The CDR3 here is CASGRASAIQETQYF. The CDR3 DNA reads TGTGCCAGCGGCAGGGCTAGCGCTATCCAAGAGACCCAGTACTTC.

This clone came up many times. V is TRBV7-2 and J is TRBJ1-2; D unclear. Germline loops: CDR1 SGHTA, CDR2 FQGNSA. This CDR3 has 17 amino acids. The V end was cut by 6 bases, the J end by 6 bases, with 26 bases between. Written as DNA, the CDR3 is TGTGCCAGCAGTGCTATGGACTTCTTTGAGTATGCGGATGGCTACACCTTC. This encodes CASSAMDFFEYADGYTF.

The rearrangement uses TRBV13 and TRBJ2-1; weak D call: TRBD1 (5 bases). CDR1 PRHDT and CDR2 FYEKMQ come from the germline V gene (reference sequence). The V gene lost 5 bases and the J gene lost 9 bases, with 14 bases spanning the gap. This CDR3 comprises 13 residues. The CDR3 region has the DNA TGTGCCAGCAGCCCCCCAGGGCCGGGTGAGCAGTTCTTC. Encoded protein: CASSPPGPGEQFF.

This clone was seen only once. The rearrangement links TRBV12-3 or TRBV12-4 to TRBJ1-1, with D tentatively TRBD1 (6 bases). This CDR3 has 12 residues. V was trimmed by 9 bases and J by 4 bases, leaving 12 bases between them. CDR3 residues: CASADRSTEAFF. Written as DNA, the CDR3 is TGTGCCAGTGCCGACAGGTCCACTGAAGCTTTCTTT.

The chain has TRBV29-1 and TRBJ1-5, with D tentatively TRBD1 (6 bases). CDR3 size: 14 residues. The V gene lost 3 bases and the J gene lost 3 bases, with 12 bases spanning the gap. Germline-derived CDR1 and CDR2 are SQVTM and ANQGSEA. The CDR3 protein is CSVDNGTLNQPQHF. CDR3 in DNA: TGCAGCGTTGATAACGGGACACTCAATCAGCCCCAGCATTTT.

V and J are TRBV19 and TRBJ2-5; possible D gene TRBD1, 5 bases. The CDR3 runs 15 residues. Trimming removed 5 bases from V and 1 base from J, with 14 bases in between. Germline assignment: CDR1 LNHDA and CDR2 SQIVND (reference sequence). DNA of the CDR3: TGTGCCAGTAGTGACCAAAAGGGGTTCCAAGAGACCCAGTACTTC. Translated, it gives CASSDQKGFQETQYF. The entire variable domain, with the rest obtained from reference TRBV19 and TRBJ2-5, is as follows: DGGITQSPKYLFRKEGQNVTLSCEQNLNHDAMYWYRQDPGQGLRLIYYSQIVNDFQKGDIAEGYSVSREKKESFPLTVTSAQKNPTAFYLCASSDQKGFQETQYFGPGTRLLVL.

The CDR3, as DNA: TGTGCCAGCAGAGTAGGAAGGGACAGGGCCGCTTTCTTT. Amino acids: CASRVGRDRAAFF. The chain employs TRBV12-3 or TRBV12-4 and TRBJ1-1, with 9 bases lining up with TRBD1. The CDR3 has 13 residues. The V gene end was trimmed by 6 bases and the J gene end by 11 bases; junction bases not matched to a gene: 10.

V usage is TRBV18 and J usage is TRBJ2-5, with D unclear. V gave up 4 bases and J gave up 1 base, with 7 bases separating them. Germline CDR1 KGHSH, CDR2 LQKENI. This CDR3 has 13 amino acids. CDR3 sequence (DNA): TGTGCCAGCTCACTACCCATCCAAGAGACCCAGTACTTC. This gives the protein CASSLPIQETQYF. The complete variable domain, with remaining parts taken from reference TRBV18 and TRBJ2-5, reads NAGVMQNPRHLVRRRGQEARLRCSPMKGHSHVYWYRQLPEEGLKFMVYLQKENIIDESGMPKERFSAEFPKEGPSILRIQQVVRGDSAAYFCASSLPIQETQYFGPGTRLLVL.

The rearrangement links TRBV10-3 to TRBJ1-2; D might be TRBD1 (6 bases). The V and J ends lost 5 bases and 1 base respectively, with 11 bases between them. CDR3 size: 14 residues. Germline lookup yields CDR1 ENHRY and CDR2 SYGVKD. The CDR3: CAISTGTFNYGYTF. Written as DNA, the CDR3 is TGTGCCATCAGTACCGGGACATTTAACTATGGCTACACCTTC.

This chain uses TRBV24-1 with TRBJ2-2, with TRBD2 matching 7 bases. J gave up 4 bases and V 4 bases, and 2 bases lay outside the gene matches. Germline V gene lookup returns CDR1 KGHDR and CDR2 SFDVKD. This CDR3 spans 14 amino acids. This CDR3 is CATSEGGGTGELFF. The CDR3 region has the DNA TGTGCCACCAGTGAGGGGGGGGGCACCGGGGAGCTGTTTTTT.

Concerning this clone itself: Other DNA sequences within the sample encode an identical CDR3. The V and J genes are TRBV19 and TRBJ2-7; TRBD1 aligns across 10 bases. Trimming removed 7 bases from V and 3 bases from J; junction bases left unmatched: 6. Germline V gives CDR1 LNHDA, CDR2 SQIVND (reference sequence). This CDR3 comprises 14 residues. For the CDR3, the DNA is TGTGCCAGTACCCCGACAGGGGGCATCTACGAGCAGTACTTC. Its translation is CASTPTGGIYEQYF.

The chain carries TRBV19 and TRBJ1-1; 7 bases match TRBD1. There are 13 residues in the CDR3. Germline V CDR1 and CDR2: LNHDA, SQIVND (reference sequence). V gave up 9 bases and J gave up 2 bases; unmatched junction bases: 6. The CDR3 spells CASKTGSNTEAFF. In DNA, the CDR3 is TGTGCCAGCAAGACAGGGAGTAACACTGAAGCTTTCTTT.

V gene TRBV19 combines with J gene TRBJ1-1; D is undetermined. The CDR3 extends over 13 amino acids. Germline V CDR1 and CDR2: LNHDA, SQIVND (reference sequence). V was clipped by 2 bases and J by 0 bases, with 4 bases between them. The CDR3 loop reads CASSIFMNTEAFF. Written as DNA, the CDR3 is TGTGCCAGTAGTATATTCATGAACACTGAAGCTTTCTTT.

The rearrangement joins TRBV5-1 to TRBJ1-2, with D possibly matching TRBD1 (6 bases). Trimming took 4 bases from V and 8 from J, leaving 18 bases between them. Germline CDR1 reads SGHRS; CDR2 reads YFSETQ. The CDR3 covers 14 residues. The CDR3 loop reads CASSPSGTLKGYTF. CDR3 coding DNA: TGCGCCAGCAGCCCTTCCGGGACATTAAAGGGCTACACCTTC.

V and J are TRBV20-1 and TRBJ1-2, with D maybe TRBD1 (5 bases). Deletions cut 4 bases from V and 14 bases from J, with 14 bases between. This CDR3 contains 10 residues. The V gene's germline CDR1 is DFQATT and CDR2 SNEGSKA (reference sequence). CDR3 amino acids: CSAKDRTETF. Here the CDR3 DNA reads TGCAGTGCTAAAGACAGAACCGAAACCTTC.

This chain links TRBV30 with TRBJ1-2, with 8 positions matching TRBD1. Per the germline V gene, CDR1 is GTSNPN and CDR2 is SVGIG (reference sequence). The V and J ends lost 4 bases and 3 bases, in that order; junction bases with no gene match: 7. This CDR3 has 14 amino acids. The DNA of the CDR3 is TGTGCCTGGACAACTTCAGGGGGCTACTATGGCTACACCTTC. It yields the protein CAWTTSGGYYGYTF.

The chain combines TRBV5-8 with TRBJ1-3; the D gene is possibly TRBD1 (6 bases). Between the trimmed V and J ends, which lost 1 base and 3 bases, there was a span of 20 bases. CDR1 is SGHTS, CDR2 YDEGEE, per germline. This CDR3 has 18 residues. For the CDR3, the DNA is TGTGCCAGCAGCTTGTATCCCCAAACAGGGTTAGGTGGAAACACCATATATTTT. Its translation is CASSLYPQTGLGGNTIYF.